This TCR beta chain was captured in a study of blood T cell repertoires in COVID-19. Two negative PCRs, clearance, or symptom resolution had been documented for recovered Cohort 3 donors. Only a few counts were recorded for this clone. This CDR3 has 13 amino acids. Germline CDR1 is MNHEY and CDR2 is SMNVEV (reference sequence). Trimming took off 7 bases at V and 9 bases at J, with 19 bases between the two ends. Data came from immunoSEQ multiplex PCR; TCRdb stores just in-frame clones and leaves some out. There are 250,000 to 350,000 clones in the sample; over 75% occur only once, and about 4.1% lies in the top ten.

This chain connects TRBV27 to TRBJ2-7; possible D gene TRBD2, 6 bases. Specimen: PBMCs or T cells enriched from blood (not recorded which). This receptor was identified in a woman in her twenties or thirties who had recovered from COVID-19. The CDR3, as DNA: TGTGCCAGCAAAACATGGGACTCCTTCGGGCAGTACTTC. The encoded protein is CASKTWDSFGQYF.